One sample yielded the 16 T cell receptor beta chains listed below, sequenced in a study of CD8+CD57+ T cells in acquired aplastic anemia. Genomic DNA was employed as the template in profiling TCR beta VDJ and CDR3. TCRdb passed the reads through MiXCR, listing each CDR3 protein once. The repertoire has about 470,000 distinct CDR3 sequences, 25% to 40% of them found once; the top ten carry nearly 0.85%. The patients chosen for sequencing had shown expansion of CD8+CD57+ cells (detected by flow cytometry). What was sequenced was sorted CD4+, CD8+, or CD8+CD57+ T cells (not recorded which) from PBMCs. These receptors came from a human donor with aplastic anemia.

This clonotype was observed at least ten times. The CDR3 nucleotides read TGTGCCATCAGTGAGACGGAGGGGGCCGCCTATGGCTACACCTTC. Translated, it gives CAISETEGAAYGYTF. V is TRBV10-3 and J is TRBJ1-2; 7 nucleotides align to TRBD1. CDR3 length: 15 amino acids. Losses at the gene ends were 2 bases for V and 4 bases for J; bases not matched to a gene: 7. The germline V gene encodes CDR1 ENHRY and CDR2 SYGVKD.

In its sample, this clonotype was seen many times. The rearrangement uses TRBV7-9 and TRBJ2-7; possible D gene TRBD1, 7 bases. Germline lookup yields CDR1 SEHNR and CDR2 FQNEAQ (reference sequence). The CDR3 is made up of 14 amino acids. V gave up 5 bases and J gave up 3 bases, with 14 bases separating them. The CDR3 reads CASSKDRRGYEQYF. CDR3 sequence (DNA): TGTGCCAGCAGCAAGGACAGGAGGGGCTACGAGCAGTACTTC.

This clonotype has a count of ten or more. CDR3 coding DNA: TGCAGTGCTGCCCCTAGCGGAGCCTACGAGCAGTACTTC. This sequence encodes CSAAPSGAYEQYF. This chain joins TRBV20-1 and TRBJ2-7; 7 positions match TRBD2. This CDR3 is 13 amino acids long. Germline CDR1 DFQATT, CDR2 SNEGSKA (reference sequence). The J segment lost 2 bases and the V segment lost 5 bases, leaving 6 bases of the junction unmatched.

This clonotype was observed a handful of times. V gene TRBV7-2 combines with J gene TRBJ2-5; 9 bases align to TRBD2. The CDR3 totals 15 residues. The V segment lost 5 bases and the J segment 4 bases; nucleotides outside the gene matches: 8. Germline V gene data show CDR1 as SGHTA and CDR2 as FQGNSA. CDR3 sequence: CASSRTSAEGETQYF. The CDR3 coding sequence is TGTGCCAGCAGCAGGACTAGCGCTGAAGGAGAGACCCAGTACTTC.

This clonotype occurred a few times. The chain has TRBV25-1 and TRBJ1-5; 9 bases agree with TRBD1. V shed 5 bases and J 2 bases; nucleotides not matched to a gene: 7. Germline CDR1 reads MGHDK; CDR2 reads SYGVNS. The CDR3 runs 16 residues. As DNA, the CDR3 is TGTGCCAGCAGTCCGCCGGACAGGGGAGGCAATCAGCCCCAGCATTTT. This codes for CASSPPDRGGNQPQHF. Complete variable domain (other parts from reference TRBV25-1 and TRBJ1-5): EADIYQTPRYLVIGTGKKITLECSQTMGHDKMYWYQQDPGMELHLIHYSYGVNSTEKGDLSSESTVSRIRTEHFPLTLESARPSHTSQYLCASSPPDRGGNQPQHFGDGTRLSIL.

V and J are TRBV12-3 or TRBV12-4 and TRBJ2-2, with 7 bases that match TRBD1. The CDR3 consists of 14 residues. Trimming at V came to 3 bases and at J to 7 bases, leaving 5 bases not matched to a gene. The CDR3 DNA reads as TGTGCCAGCAGTTTTTTCAGGGACAGCGGGGAGCTGTTTTTT. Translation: CASSFFRDSGELFF.

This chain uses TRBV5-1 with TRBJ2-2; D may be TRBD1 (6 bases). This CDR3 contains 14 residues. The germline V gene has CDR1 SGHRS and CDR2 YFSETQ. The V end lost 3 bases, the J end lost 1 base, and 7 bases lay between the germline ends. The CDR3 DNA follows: TGCGCCAGCAGCTGGACAGAGAACACCGGGGAGCTGTTTTTT. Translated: CASSWTENTGELFF.

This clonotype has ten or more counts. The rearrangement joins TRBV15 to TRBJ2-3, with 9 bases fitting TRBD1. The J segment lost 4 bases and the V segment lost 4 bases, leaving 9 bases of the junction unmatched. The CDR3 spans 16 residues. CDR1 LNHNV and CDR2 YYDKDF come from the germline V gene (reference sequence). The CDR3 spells CATSTPGGQGPDTQYF. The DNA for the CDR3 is TGTGCCACCAGCACCCCGGGGGGACAGGGTCCAGATACGCAGTATTTT.

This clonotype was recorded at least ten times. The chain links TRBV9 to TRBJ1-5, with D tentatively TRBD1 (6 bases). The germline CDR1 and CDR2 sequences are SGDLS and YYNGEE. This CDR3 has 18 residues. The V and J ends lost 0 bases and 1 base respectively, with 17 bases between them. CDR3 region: CASSVGCSGAGSNQPQHF. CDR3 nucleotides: TGTGCCAGCAGCGTAGGGTGTTCAGGGGCTGGCAGCAATCAGCCCCAGCATTTT. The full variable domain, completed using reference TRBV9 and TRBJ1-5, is DSGVTQTPKHLITATGQRVTLRCSPRSGDLSVYWYQQSLDQGLQFLIQYYNGEERAKGNILERFSAQQFPDLHSELNLSSLELGDSALYFCASSVGCSGAGSNQPQHFGDGTRLSIL.

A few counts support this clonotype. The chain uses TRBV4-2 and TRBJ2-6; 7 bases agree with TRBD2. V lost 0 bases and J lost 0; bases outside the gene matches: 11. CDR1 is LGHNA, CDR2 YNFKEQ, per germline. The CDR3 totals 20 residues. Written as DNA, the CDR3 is TGTGCCAGCAGCCAAGATTCGAGCGGGGAGGCCTACTCTGGGGCCAACGTCCTGACTTTC. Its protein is CASSQDSSGEAYSGANVLTF.

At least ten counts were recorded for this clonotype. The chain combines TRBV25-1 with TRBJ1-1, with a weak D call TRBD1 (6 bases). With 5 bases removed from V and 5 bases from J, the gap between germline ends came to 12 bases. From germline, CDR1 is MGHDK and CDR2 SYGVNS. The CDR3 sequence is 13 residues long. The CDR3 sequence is CASSTQGSTEAFF. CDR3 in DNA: TGTGCCAGCAGTACCCAGGGGTCGACTGAAGCTTTCTTT.

Written as DNA, the CDR3 is TGTGCCAGCAGTTACCGATCGACAGGAGCCACTGAAGCTTTCTTT. This sequence encodes CASSYRSTGATEAFF. The chain couples TRBV2 to TRBJ1-1, with a tentative D call TRBD1 (6 bases). This CDR3 spans 15 amino acids. The V end was cut by 5 bases, the J end by 4 bases, with 17 bases between. Per germline, CDR1 SNHLY and CDR2 FYNNEI. The variable domain in full, with the rest retrieved from reference TRBV2 and TRBJ1-1, is EPEVTQTPSHQVTQMGQEVILRCVPISNHLYFYWYRQILGQKVEFLVSFYNNEISEKSEIFDDQFSVERPDGSNFTLKIRSTKLEDSAMYFCASSYRSTGATEAFFGQGTRLTVV.

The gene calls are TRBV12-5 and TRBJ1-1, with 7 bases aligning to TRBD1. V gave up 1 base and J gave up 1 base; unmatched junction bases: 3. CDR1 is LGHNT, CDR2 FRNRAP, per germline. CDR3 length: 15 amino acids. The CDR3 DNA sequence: TGTGCTAGTGGTTTGGAAGGGACAGCGAACACTGAAGCTTTCTTT. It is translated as CASGLEGTANTEAFF.

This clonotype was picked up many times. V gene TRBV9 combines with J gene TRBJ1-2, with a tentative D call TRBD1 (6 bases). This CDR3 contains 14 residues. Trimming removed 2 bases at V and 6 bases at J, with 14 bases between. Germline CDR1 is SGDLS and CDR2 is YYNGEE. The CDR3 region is CASSVGTRGHGYTF. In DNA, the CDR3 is TGTGCCAGCAGCGTCGGAACTCGGGGGCATGGCTACACCTTC. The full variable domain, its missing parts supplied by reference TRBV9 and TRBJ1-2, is DSGVTQTPKHLITATGQRVTLRCSPRSGDLSVYWYQQSLDQGLQFLIQYYNGEERAKGNILERFSAQQFPDLHSELNLSSLELGDSALYFCASSVGTRGHGYTFGSGTRLTVV.

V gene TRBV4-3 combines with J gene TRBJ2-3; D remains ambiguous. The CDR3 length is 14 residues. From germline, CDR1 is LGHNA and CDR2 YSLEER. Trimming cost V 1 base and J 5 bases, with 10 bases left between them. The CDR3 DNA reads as TGCGCCAGCAGCCAAGCCCAGGCAGGAGATACGCAGTATTTT. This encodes CASSQAQAGDTQYF.

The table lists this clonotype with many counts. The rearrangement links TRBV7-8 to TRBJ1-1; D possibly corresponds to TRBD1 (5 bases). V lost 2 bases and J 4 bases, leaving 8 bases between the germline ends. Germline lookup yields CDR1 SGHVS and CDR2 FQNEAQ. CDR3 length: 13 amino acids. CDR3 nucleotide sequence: TGTGCCAGCAGCTTATTGGGGGGCACTGAAGCTTTCTTT. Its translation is CASSLLGGTEAFF. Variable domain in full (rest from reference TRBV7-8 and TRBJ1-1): GAGVSQSPRYKVAKRGQDVALRCDPISGHVSLFWYQQALGQGPEFLTYFQNEAQLDKSGLPSDRFFAERPEGSVSTLKIQRTQQEDSAVYLCASSLLGGTEAFFGQGTRLTVV.